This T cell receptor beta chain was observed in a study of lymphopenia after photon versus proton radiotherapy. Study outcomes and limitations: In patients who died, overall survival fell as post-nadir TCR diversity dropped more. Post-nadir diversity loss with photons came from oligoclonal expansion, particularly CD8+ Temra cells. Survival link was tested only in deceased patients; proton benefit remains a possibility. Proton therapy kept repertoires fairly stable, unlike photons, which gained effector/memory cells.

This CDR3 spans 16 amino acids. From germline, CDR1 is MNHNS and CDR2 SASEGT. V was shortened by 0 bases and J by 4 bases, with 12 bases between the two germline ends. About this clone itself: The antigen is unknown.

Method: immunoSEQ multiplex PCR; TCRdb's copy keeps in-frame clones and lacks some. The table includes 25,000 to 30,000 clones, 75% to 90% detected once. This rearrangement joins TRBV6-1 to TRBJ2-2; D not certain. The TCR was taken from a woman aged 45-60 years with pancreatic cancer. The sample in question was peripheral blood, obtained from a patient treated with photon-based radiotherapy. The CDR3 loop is CASSEAGNGLTGELFF. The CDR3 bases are TGTGCCAGCAGTGAAGCGGGCAACGGCCTCACCGGGGAGCTGTTTTTT.